This TCR beta chain was recovered during a study of blood T cell repertoires in COVID-19. Study overall: Both acute and convalescent COVID-19 samples were obtained from the United States, Italy and Spain. T cells, B-cell-depleted T cells, or PBMCs provided the cDNA or gDNA that served as material.

Germline CDR1 KGHDR, CDR2 SFDVKD. Trimming took 4 bases from V and 3 from J, leaving 12 bases between them. There are 15 residues in the CDR3. Original methodology: Estimates of nucleated cell counts were drawn from the amplification of reference gene primers. Data came from immunoSEQ multiplex PCR; TCRdb stores just in-frame clones and leaves some out. Clone size and the V and J calls come from that table; the DNA yielded D and trimming. The sample lists around 100,000 clones; roughly nine tenths were seen once. The genes are TRBV24-1 and TRBJ2-1; D is perhaps TRBD1 (6 bases). Material for sequencing was peripheral blood. This sequence was found in a middle-aged man in a cohort sampled during active COVID-19. The CDR3: CATSDPPDSYNEQFF. CDR3 nucleotides: TGTGCCACCAGTGACCCCCCGGACAGCTACAATGAGCAGTTCTTC.